The clone carrying this T cell receptor (beta chain) came up a few times. Its specificity is unknown. The data originate from a study of blood T cell dynamics during melanoma immunotherapy. Overall study context: First-line therapy was either pembrolizumab or nivolumab with ipilimumab for metastatic melanoma.

This sample's time point: week 3, after first cycle of checkpoint inhibitor. Patients had no prior systemic cancer treatment, immunosuppressants or other active cancers. DNA loading was fixed at approximately 350 ng for all bulk PBMC samples. The repertoire was sequenced with immunoSEQ multiplex PCR; TCRdb's copy has only in-frame clones and lacks some. The table shows roughly 5,900 clones, with around 90% occurring only once. Points from the study as a whole: It remained unknown if the driving T cell clones were melanoma-specific.

This sample comprised blood, obtained from a patient treated with checkpoint blockade. The sequence derives from a human donor with melanoma.

CDR3 amino acids: CAWSIGNNQPQHF. The CDR3 bases are TGTGCCTGGAGTATAGGGAACAATCAGCCCCAGCATTTT. The chain links TRBV30 to TRBJ1-5; D not resolved. The CDR3 length is 13 residues. Trimming cost V 2 bases and J 3 bases, with 8 bases left between them. Per germline, CDR1 GTSNPN and CDR2 SVGIG (reference sequence).